These T cell receptor beta chains were read from a single sample in a study of shared clonotypes between healthy human individuals. Only in-frame clones appear in the TCRdb table, and some are missing; sequencing was by immunoSEQ multiplex PCR. The sample consists of a few million clones, approximately 93% of them appearing once. The sequencing input was naive CD4+ T cells from PBMCs. Source of these receptors: a young man in good health. Some clones in this sample may be carry-over from other donors' samples. Each CDR3 is given with its conserved first and last residue. The D gene is left open where the match is weak. Size tells how often a clone was seen (once, few, many) or the class of an expanded clone, and some rows leave it out.

D: NA
size: NA
V: TRBV6-5
J: TRBJ1-1
CDR3: CASSYTGPLGTEAFF
DNA: TGTGCCAGCAGTTATACGGGACCCTTGGGCACTGAAGCTTTCTTT

D: NA
size: NA
V: TRBV28
J: TRBJ2-7
CDR3: CASGRAYEQYF
DNA: TGTGCCAGCGGTCGGGCCTACGAGCAGTACTTC

D: NA
size: NA
V: TRBV9
J: TRBJ1-1
CDR3: CASSPGGRNTEAFF
DNA: TGTGCCAGCAGCCCGGGGGGCAGGAACACTGAAGCTTTCTTT

D: NA
size: NA
V: TRBV27
J: TRBJ2-7
CDR3: CASRGQGRSDEQYF
DNA: TGTGCCAGCAGGGGTCAGGGTCGTTCGGACGAGCAGTACTTC

D: TRBD1
size: NA
V: TRBV7-9
J: TRBJ1-1
CDR3: CASSLEQGAGTEAFF
DNA: TGTGCCAGCAGCTTAGAACAGGGGGCAGGTACTGAAGCTTTCTTT

D: TRBD1
size: NA
V: TRBV6-5
J: TRBJ1-2
CDR3: CASRRTGGNYGYTF
DNA: TGTGCCAGCAGACGGACAGGGGGCAACTATGGCTACACCTTC

D: NA
size: NA
V: TRBV7-6
J: TRBJ2-6
CDR3: CASSLRGVNSGANVLTF
DNA: TGTGCCAGCAGCTTACGAGGAGTCAACTCTGGGGCCAACGTCCTGACTTTC

D: TRBD2
size: NA
V: TRBV6-6
J: TRBJ2-1
CDR3: CASSYGLDLGNNEQFF
DNA: TGTGCCAGCAGTTACGGACTAGATTTGGGGAACAATGAGCAGTTCTTC

D: NA
size: once
V: TRBV27
J: TRBJ2-7
CDR3: CASAYRGASYEQYF
DNA: TGTGCCAGCGCATACAGAGGGGCCTCCTACGAGCAGTACTTC

D: TRBD1
size: NA
V: TRBV19
J: TRBJ1-2
CDR3: CASSRDRVRGYTF
DNA: TGTGCCAGTAGTCGGGACAGGGTAAGGGGCTACACCTTC

D: TRBD2
size: NA
V: TRBV7-9
J: TRBJ2-3
CDR3: CASWTSGGLSTDTQYF
DNA: TGTGCCAGCTGGACTTCGGGAGGGTTAAGCACAGATACGCAGTATTTT

D: TRBD2
size: NA
V: TRBV29-1
J: TRBJ2-3
CDR3: CSVGGRTTDTQYF
DNA: TGCAGCGTTGGCGGGAGGACCACAGATACGCAGTATTTT

D: TRBD1
size: once
V: TRBV7-9
J: TRBJ2-7
CDR3: CASSLIGGVSYEQYF
DNA: TGTGCCAGCAGCTTAATAGGGGGCGTGAGCTACGAGCAGTACTTC

D: TRBD1
size: NA
V: TRBV5-1
J: TRBJ1-2
CDR3: CASSQPGQEDYGYTF
DNA: TGCGCCAGCAGCCAACCGGGACAGGAGGACTATGGCTACACCTTC

D: NA
size: NA
V: TRBV7-9
J: TRBJ2-3
CDR3: CASSLSRPRDGADTQYF
DNA: TGTGCCAGCAGCTTATCCCGCCCCCGGGACGGGGCAGATACGCAGTATTTT

D: TRBD2
size: NA
V: TRBV7-3
J: TRBJ2-1
CDR3: CASSLTLADYNEQFF
DNA: TGTGCCAGCAGCTTAACACTAGCGGATTACAATGAGCAGTTCTTC

D: NA
size: NA
V: TRBV2
J: TRBJ2-7
CDR3: CASSGERYEQYF
DNA: TGTGCCAGCAGTGGGGAGCGGTACGAGCAGTACTTC

D: NA
size: NA
V: TRBV29-1
J: TRBJ2-3
CDR3: CSVELLLKGTQYF
DNA: TGCAGCGTTGAACTCCTGCTTAAGGGTACGCAGTATTTT

D: TRBD2
size: NA
V: TRBV27
J: TRBJ2-1
CDR3: CASSFKLADNEQFF
DNA: TGTGCCAGCAGTTTTAAACTAGCGGACAATGAGCAGTTCTTC

D: TRBD2
size: NA
V: TRBV4-3
J: TRBJ2-5
CDR3: CASSQDRSGRERETQYF
DNA: TGCGCCAGCAGCCAAGATCGCAGCGGGAGGGAGAGGGAGACCCAGTACTTC

D: TRBD1
size: NA
V: TRBV28
J: TRBJ1-2
CDR3: CASSWPGTAAEGYTF
DNA: TGTGCCAGCAGTTGGCCCGGGACAGCGGCCGAGGGCTACACCTTC

D: TRBD1
size: NA
V: TRBV6-1
J: TRBJ1-2
CDR3: CASSPTGHNYGYTF
DNA: TGTGCCAGCAGCCCGACAGGGCATAACTATGGCTACACCTTC

D: NA
size: NA
V: TRBV7-9
J: TRBJ1-1
CDR3: CASSLVGATVNTEAFF
DNA: TGTGCCAGCAGCTTAGTGGGGGCGACGGTCAACACTGAAGCTTTCTTT

D: TRBD1
size: NA
V: TRBV2
J: TRBJ1-5
CDR3: CASRPGGKSNQPQHF
DNA: TGTGCCAGCAGGCCAGGGGGAAAGAGCAATCAGCCCCAGCATTTT

D: NA
size: NA
V: TRBV19
J: TRBJ2-3
CDR3: CASSNLAKTQYF
DNA: TGTGCCAGTAGCAACCTAGCGAAGACGCAGTATTTT

D: TRBD1
size: NA
V: TRBV5-1
J: TRBJ1-4
CDR3: CASRGGNEKLFF
DNA: TGCGCCAGCAGAGGGGGCAATGAAAAACTGTTTTTT

D: NA
size: NA
V: TRBV10-3
J: TRBJ1-1
CDR3: CAISESSVATDPEAFF
DNA: TGTGCCATCAGTGAGTCGTCGGTTGCCACGGACCCTGAAGCTTTCTTT

D: TRBD1
size: once
V: TRBV5-1
J: TRBJ1-4
CDR3: CASSLKGERTGLNEKLFF
DNA: TGCGCCAGCAGCTTAAAAGGCGAAAGGACAGGCCTGAATGAAAAACTGTTTTTT

D: NA
size: NA
V: TRBV7-9
J: TRBJ1-2
CDR3: CASSLAQGGYTF
DNA: TGTGCCAGCAGCTTAGCGCAGGGCGGCTACACCTTC

D: NA
size: NA
V: TRBV4-1
J: TRBJ1-3
CDR3: CASSQDLAGFAGNTIYF
DNA: TGCGCCAGCAGCCAAGATCTAGCGGGTTTTGCTGGAAACACCATATATTTT

D: NA
size: once
V: TRBV25-1
J: TRBJ1-4
CDR3: CASAGGHNEKLFF
DNA: TGTGCCAGCGCCGGGGGGCATAATGAAAAACTGTTTTTT

D: NA
size: NA
V: TRBV13
J: TRBJ1-1
CDR3: CASSLGYGVAFF
DNA: TGTGCCAGCAGCTTAGGGTACGGGGTGGCTTTCTTT

D: NA
size: NA
V: TRBV25-1
J: TRBJ1-5
CDR3: CASSVSGGSNQPQHF
DNA: TGTGCCAGCAGCGTAAGTGGGGGTAGCAATCAGCCCCAGCATTTT

D: TRBD1
size: once
V: TRBV18
J: TRBJ1-1
CDR3: CASSPPRGESAEAFF
DNA: TGTGCCAGCTCACCACCCAGGGGGGAGAGTGCTGAAGCTTTCTTT

D: NA
size: NA
V: TRBV7-9
J: TRBJ1-1
CDR3: CASSLGQTNTEAFF
DNA: TGTGCCAGCAGCTTAGGACAGACGAACACTGAAGCTTTCTTT

D: NA
size: NA
V: TRBV15
J: TRBJ1-5
CDR3: CATSRDPQGMRVQPQHF
DNA: TGTGCCACCAGCAGAGATCCTCAGGGAATGAGGGTTCAGCCCCAGCATTTT

D: TRBD1
size: NA
V: TRBV27
J: TRBJ1-2
CDR3: CASSGTGGFWGGRYGYTF
DNA: TGTGCCAGCAGCGGGACAGGGGGCTTTTGGGGCGGGCGCTATGGCTACACCTTC

D: NA
size: NA
V: TRBV27
J: TRBJ2-3
CDR3: CASSFLPAGDTQYF
DNA: TGTGCCAGCAGTTTCCTCCCAGCGGGAGATACGCAGTATTTT

D: NA
size: once
V: TRBV5-4
J: TRBJ2-7
CDR3: CASSRDASSFSEQYF
DNA: TGTGCCAGCAGCCGAGACGCATCCTCTTTTTCCGAGCAGTACTTC

D: NA
size: once
V: TRBV7-2
J: TRBJ2-3
CDR3: CASSLDRGGTDTQYF
DNA: TGTGCCAGCAGCTTAGACAGGGGAGGGACAGATACGCAGTATTTT

D: TRBD1
size: NA
V: TRBV2
J: TRBJ1-2
CDR3: CASRDREGGYGYTF
DNA: TGTGCCAGCAGAGACAGGGAGGGAGGCTATGGCTACACCTTC

D: TRBD1
size: NA
V: TRBV5-4
J: TRBJ2-2
CDR3: CASSLVQGATGELFF
DNA: TGTGCCAGCAGCTTGGTTCAGGGGGCCACCGGGGAGCTGTTTTTT

D: NA
size: NA
V: TRBV27
J: TRBJ2-3
CDR3: CASSGLGPTDTQYF
DNA: TGTGCCAGCAGTGGCCTAGGTCCCACAGATACGCAGTATTTT

D: TRBD2
size: NA
V: TRBV6-1
J: TRBJ2-4
CDR3: CASSAREGSKNIQYF
DNA: TGTGCCAGCAGTGCCAGGGAGGGGTCCAAAAACATTCAGTACTTC

D: TRBD1
size: NA
V: TRBV9
J: TRBJ2-3
CDR3: CASGSGQGTDTQYF
DNA: TGTGCCAGCGGCTCCGGACAGGGCACAGATACGCAGTATTTT

D: NA
size: once
V: TRBV2
J: TRBJ2-7
CDR3: CASSEVFGGARNEQYF
DNA: TGTGCCAGCAGTGAGGTCTTTGGGGGGGCAAGGAACGAGCAGTACTTC

D: NA
size: NA
V: TRBV6-4
J: TRBJ2-1
CDR3: CASSRQPQGSSYNEQFF
DNA: TGTGCCAGCAGTAGACAGCCCCAAGGAAGCTCCTACAATGAGCAGTTCTTC

D: NA
size: NA
V: TRBV27
J: TRBJ2-5
CDR3: CASSSGQNQLRQETQYF
DNA: TGTGCCAGCAGTTCAGGACAGAACCAACTTCGTCAAGAGACCCAGTACTTC

D: TRBD1
size: NA
V: TRBV2
J: TRBJ1-1
CDR3: CASSEQGGSTEAFF
DNA: TGTGCCAGCAGTGAGCAGGGGGGGAGCACTGAAGCTTTCTTT

D: TRBD1
size: NA
V: TRBV6-5
J: TRBJ2-4
CDR3: CASSSDRGLGKNIQYF
DNA: TGTGCCAGCAGTTCCGACAGGGGCTTAGGCAAAAACATTCAGTACTTC

D: NA
size: NA
V: TRBV4-3
J: TRBJ2-2
CDR3: CASSQATGGGTGELFF
DNA: TGCGCCAGCAGCCAGGCTACAGGGGGAGGGACCGGGGAGCTGTTTTTT

D: NA
size: NA
V: TRBV4-1
J: TRBJ1-4
CDR3: CASSPRHLSTNEKLFF
DNA: TGCGCCAGCAGCCCCCGACATCTCTCAACTAATGAAAAACTGTTTTTT

D: TRBD1
size: once
V: TRBV7-2
J: TRBJ2-1
CDR3: CASSLLISPGTGENNEQFF
DNA: TGTGCCAGCAGCTTACTTATTAGCCCCGGGACAGGGGAGAACAATGAGCAGTTCTTC